These T cell receptor beta chains were read from a single sample in a study of blood T cell repertoires in COVID-19. Repertoires were generated with immunoSEQ multiplex PCR, while TCRdb's copy carries only in-frame clones and drops some. The sample carries roughly 300,000 clones, 85% recorded once. The sequenced sample was PBMCs or T cells enriched from blood (not recorded which). All receptors come from a woman aged 50 to 65 who had recovered from COVID-19. CDR3s include the opening cysteine and the closing phenylalanine or tryptophan. Fields, in order: V gene, clone size, D gene, J gene, CDR3 DNA, CDR3 protein. A D gene is named only where the DNA matches it firmly. Clone size is not always given. Where it is, it says once, few, many or a class for expanded clones.

V gene: TRBV19
clone size: few
D gene: TRBD1
J gene: TRBJ1-5
CDR3 DNA: TGTGCCAGTTCGGACAGGGCTCATCAGCCCCAGCATTTT
CDR3 protein: CASSDRAHQPQHF

V gene: TRBV18
clone size: -
D gene: -
J gene: TRBJ1-5
CDR3 DNA: TGTGCCAGCTCACCATCCGGTCGGCCCCAGCATTTT
CDR3 protein: CASSPSGRPQHF

V gene: TRBV7-9
clone size: -
D gene: TRBD1
J gene: TRBJ2-5
CDR3 DNA: TGTGCCAGCAGCTTCCTCGGACAGGGAGGAGAGACCCAGTACTTC
CDR3 protein: CASSFLGQGGETQYF

V gene: TRBV2
clone size: -
D gene: TRBD1
J gene: TRBJ1-4
CDR3 DNA: TGTGCCAGCAGTTCCGCCGGGACAGGGTCTGAAAAACTGTTTTTT
CDR3 protein: CASSSAGTGSEKLFF

V gene: TRBV5-6
clone size: -
D gene: TRBD1
J gene: TRBJ1-5
CDR3 DNA: TGTGCCAGCAGCTTTAGACAGGGCTCCCATCAGCCCCAGCATTTT
CDR3 protein: CASSFRQGSHQPQHF

V gene: TRBV29-1
clone size: -
D gene: -
J gene: TRBJ1-1
CDR3 DNA: TGCAGCGTTAGTCAGTCAGGAAATATGAACACTGAAGCTTTCTTT
CDR3 protein: CSVSQSGNMNTEAFF

V gene: TRBV12-3/TRBV12-4
clone size: -
D gene: -
J gene: TRBJ1-1
CDR3 DNA: TGTGCCAGCAGTTCCCGACAGAACACTGAAGCTTTCTTT
CDR3 protein: CASSSRQNTEAFF

V gene: TRBV5-4
clone size: once
D gene: TRBD2
J gene: TRBJ2-5
CDR3 DNA: TGTGCCAGCAGCCTCCTGGGCGGGAGCGGACAAGAGACCCAGTACTTC
CDR3 protein: CASSLLGGSGQETQYF

V gene: TRBV9
clone size: -
D gene: TRBD2
J gene: TRBJ2-1
CDR3 DNA: TGTGCCAGCAGCGTAGTTGGCCTAGCGGGAGATGAGCAGTTCTTC
CDR3 protein: CASSVVGLAGDEQFF

V gene: TRBV19
clone size: -
D gene: -
J gene: TRBJ1-4
CDR3 DNA: TGTGCCAGTAGTATTCTAGGAGGGGAGGAAGAAAAACTGTTTTTT
CDR3 protein: CASSILGGEEEKLFF

V gene: TRBV5-6
clone size: few
D gene: TRBD1
J gene: TRBJ1-6
CDR3 DNA: TGTGCCAGCAGCCCACAGGGGCCCACCTATAATTCACCCCTCCACTTT
CDR3 protein: CASSPQGPTYNSPLHF

V gene: TRBV6-5
clone size: -
D gene: -
J gene: TRBJ1-1
CDR3 DNA: TGTGCCAGCAGTAAGGAAGGGAGAACTGAAGCTTTCTTT
CDR3 protein: CASSKEGRTEAFF

V gene: TRBV19
clone size: -
D gene: -
J gene: TRBJ1-1
CDR3 DNA: TGTGCCAGTAGCCTCGACAGCACTGAAGCTTTCTTT
CDR3 protein: CASSLDSTEAFF

V gene: TRBV19
clone size: -
D gene: -
J gene: TRBJ2-1
CDR3 DNA: TGTGCCAGTACGGGACACGAAGACAGGAATGAGCAGTTCTTC
CDR3 protein: CASTGHEDRNEQFF

V gene: TRBV11-2
clone size: few
D gene: TRBD1
J gene: TRBJ2-2
CDR3 DNA: TGTGCCAGCAGCTTAGGAGGGGGCGCAGGTACCGGGGAGCTGTTTTTT
CDR3 protein: CASSLGGGAGTGELFF

V gene: TRBV11-2
clone size: once
D gene: TRBD2
J gene: TRBJ2-3
CDR3 DNA: TGTGCCAGCATTGAACTAGCGGTTCAAGATACGCAGTATTTT
CDR3 protein: CASIELAVQDTQYF

V gene: TRBV4-2
clone size: -
D gene: -
J gene: TRBJ1-1
CDR3 DNA: TGTGCCAGCAGCCAAGTGTCAGGGGCCCGCACTGAAGCTTTCTTT
CDR3 protein: CASSQVSGARTEAFF

V gene: TRBV18
clone size: -
D gene: -
J gene: TRBJ2-3
CDR3 DNA: TGTGCCAGCTCACCGAGCGCAGATACGCAGTATTTT
CDR3 protein: CASSPSADTQYF

V gene: TRBV4-3
clone size: -
D gene: -
J gene: TRBJ1-2
CDR3 DNA: TGCGCCAGCAGCCTTACCCGAGCACGAGTTGGTAACTATGGCTACACCTTC
CDR3 protein: CASSLTRARVGNYGYTF

V gene: TRBV19
clone size: -
D gene: -
J gene: TRBJ2-7
CDR3 DNA: TGTGCCAGTAGTATGGGCGGGGGCACCTACGAGCAGTACTTC
CDR3 protein: CASSMGGGTYEQYF

V gene: TRBV15
clone size: few
D gene: TRBD1
J gene: TRBJ1-2
CDR3 DNA: TGTGCCACCAGCAGGTGGCAGGGACAGCTGAGCTACACCTTC
CDR3 protein: CATSRWQGQLSYTF

V gene: TRBV5-1
clone size: -
D gene: -
J gene: TRBJ1-2
CDR3 DNA: TGCGCCAGCAGCGCCACCCGGGCAGGGGATCCCTATGGCTACACCTTC
CDR3 protein: CASSATRAGDPYGYTF

V gene: TRBV10-3
clone size: -
D gene: TRBD2
J gene: TRBJ2-5
CDR3 DNA: TGTGCCACGGGACTAGCGCAAGAGACCCAGTACTTC
CDR3 protein: CATGLAQETQYF

V gene: TRBV11-2
clone size: -
D gene: TRBD1
J gene: TRBJ1-1
CDR3 DNA: TGTGCCAGCAGTCCGACAGGGTCCCTAGGGACTGAAGCTTTCTTT
CDR3 protein: CASSPTGSLGTEAFF

V gene: TRBV5-1
clone size: -
D gene: TRBD1
J gene: TRBJ1-6
CDR3 DNA: TGCGCCAGCAGCGCGGGACAGGATAATTCACCCCTCCACTTT
CDR3 protein: CASSAGQDNSPLHF

V gene: TRBV7-2
clone size: -
D gene: TRBD2
J gene: TRBJ2-1
CDR3 DNA: TGTGCCAGCAGCTTACGGGTCGGGGGGGCCTATGAGCAGTTCTTC
CDR3 protein: CASSLRVGGAYEQFF

V gene: TRBV29-1
clone size: -
D gene: TRBD1
J gene: TRBJ1-6
CDR3 DNA: TGCAAGCAACAGGGGTGTAATTCACCCCTCCACTTT
CDR3 protein: CKQQGCNSPLHF

V gene: TRBV10-2
clone size: -
D gene: -
J gene: TRBJ2-2
CDR3 DNA: TGCGCCAGCACATTTTTAGCGCACACCGGGGAGCTGTTTTTT
CDR3 protein: CASTFLAHTGELFF

V gene: TRBV6-1
clone size: -
D gene: -
J gene: TRBJ1-2
CDR3 DNA: TGTGCCAGCAGTGAAGAACGGGTATCCTATGGCTACACCTTC
CDR3 protein: CASSEERVSYGYTF

V gene: TRBV4-1
clone size: few
D gene: -
J gene: TRBJ2-7
CDR3 DNA: TGCGCCAGCAGCCAAGATTTAGCGGACTCCTACGAGCAGTACTTC
CDR3 protein: CASSQDLADSYEQYF

V gene: TRBV4-2
clone size: -
D gene: -
J gene: TRBJ2-1
CDR3 DNA: TGTGCCAGCAGCCAAGGTCCTAGCCCGGACAATGAGCAGTTCTTC
CDR3 protein: CASSQGPSPDNEQFF

V gene: TRBV19
clone size: -
D gene: -
J gene: TRBJ1-3
CDR3 DNA: TGTGCCAGTAGTATAAATCTCTCTGGAAACACCATATATTTT
CDR3 protein: CASSINLSGNTIYF

V gene: TRBV15
clone size: -
D gene: -
J gene: TRBJ1-4
CDR3 DNA: TGTGCCACCAGCAGATATCGGTTCACTAATGAAAAACTGTTTTTT
CDR3 protein: CATSRYRFTNEKLFF

V gene: TRBV19
clone size: -
D gene: TRBD2
J gene: TRBJ2-7
CDR3 DNA: TGTGCCAGTAGTATTGTAGTGGGAGGGATCTACGAGCAGTACTTC
CDR3 protein: CASSIVVGGIYEQYF

V gene: TRBV2
clone size: -
D gene: TRBD2
J gene: TRBJ2-3
CDR3 DNA: TGTGCCAGCAAGCTAGCGGGGGGGCAGGTTACGCAGTATTTT
CDR3 protein: CASKLAGGQVTQYF

V gene: TRBV12-3/TRBV12-4
clone size: -
D gene: -
J gene: TRBJ1-6
CDR3 DNA: TGTGCCAGCAGATATAGAAATTCACCCCTCCACTTT
CDR3 protein: CASRYRNSPLHF

V gene: TRBV10-3
clone size: -
D gene: -
J gene: TRBJ1-5
CDR3 DNA: TGTGCCATCAGTGAGTCGCCAGGGCCTTCCGGAGAGCCCCAGCATTTT
CDR3 protein: CAISESPGPSGEPQHF

V gene: TRBV6-4
clone size: -
D gene: TRBD1
J gene: TRBJ2-1
CDR3 DNA: TGTGCCACTGCTAAGGACAGGAAATACAATGAGCAGTTCTTC
CDR3 protein: CATAKDRKYNEQFF

V gene: TRBV29-1
clone size: -
D gene: TRBD1
J gene: TRBJ2-7
CDR3 DNA: TGCAGCGTTGAAGATCGTCGGACAGGCCCCGAGCAGTACTTC
CDR3 protein: CSVEDRRTGPEQYF

V gene: TRBV2
clone size: -
D gene: TRBD2
J gene: TRBJ2-1
CDR3 DNA: TGTGCCAGCAGTATACTAGCGGGAGGTGACAGTGAGCAGTTCTTC
CDR3 protein: CASSILAGGDSEQFF

V gene: TRBV27
clone size: -
D gene: TRBD2
J gene: TRBJ2-1
CDR3 DNA: TGTGCCAGCAGAGACCGACTAGCGGGGAACAATGAGCAGTTCTTC
CDR3 protein: CASRDRLAGNNEQFF

V gene: TRBV7-2
clone size: -
D gene: -
J gene: TRBJ1-3
CDR3 DNA: TGTGCCAGCAGCCGTACAGGGTCTGGAAACACCATATATTTT
CDR3 protein: CASSRTGSGNTIYF

V gene: TRBV9
clone size: -
D gene: -
J gene: TRBJ1-1
CDR3 DNA: TGTGCCAGCAGCGTAGACAGAAGCAACACTGAAGCTTTCTTT
CDR3 protein: CASSVDRSNTEAFF

V gene: TRBV29-1
clone size: -
D gene: -
J gene: TRBJ1-2
CDR3 DNA: TGCAGCGGACAGTTTAACTATGGCTACACCTTC
CDR3 protein: CSGQFNYGYTF

V gene: TRBV12-5
clone size: -
D gene: -
J gene: TRBJ1-1
CDR3 DNA: TGTGCTAGTGGCCTGACAGGTTTTACTGAAGCTTTCTTT
CDR3 protein: CASGLTGFTEAFF

V gene: TRBV7-2
clone size: -
D gene: TRBD2
J gene: TRBJ2-7
CDR3 DNA: TGTGCCAGCAGCTATTCTAGCGGAACGCACGAGCAGTACTTC
CDR3 protein: CASSYSSGTHEQYF

V gene: TRBV6-5
clone size: -
D gene: TRBD1
J gene: TRBJ2-7
CDR3 DNA: TGTGCCAGCAGTTGGGACAGGGACGAGCAGTACTTC
CDR3 protein: CASSWDRDEQYF

V gene: TRBV9
clone size: -
D gene: TRBD1
J gene: TRBJ2-7
CDR3 DNA: TGTGCCAGCAGCGTAGGCCCTACAGGGGTCGGCTACGAGCAGTACTTC
CDR3 protein: CASSVGPTGVGYEQYF